The clone carrying this TCR beta chain has a count of ten or more. Antigen: not known. V dropped 8 bases and J dropped 6; count of bases not matched to a gene: 7. Germline CDR1 is ENHRY and CDR2 is SYGVKD. This CDR3 is 13 amino acids long. The data are from a study of T cells after yellow fever vaccination. At the level of the study: SMART-Seq v4 Ultra Low Input prepared the low-cell-number fractions.

Notes on the study in general: It was the secondary response that reached its peak faster, day 5 versus 15, but it was weaker. Overall, a small share of clonotypes was seen in both CD4 and CD8 compartments.

TCRdb used MiXCR to reprocess the 5' RACE reads, holding one entry per CDR3 protein. The sample holds 200,000 to 300,000 distinct CDR3 sequences, roughly 3.5% seen once. The chain carries TRBV10-3 and TRBJ1-5; 7 bases fit TRBD1. The source material was PBMCs, sampled 15 days after the yellow fever booster vaccination. The receptor comes from a man aged 18 to 29 who received the YFV17D yellow fever vaccine. CDR3: CAIQGGPRQPQHF. DNA of the CDR3: TGTGCCATCCAGGGGGGGCCCCGTCAGCCCCAGCATTTT.